Below, 32 T cell receptor beta chains from the same sample are listed, as sequenced in a study of T cell responses to AZD1222 COVID-19 vaccine. Some clones are missing from TCRdb's copy, which holds only in-frame ones; the method was immunoSEQ multiplex PCR. The sample lists approximately 210,000 clones, roughly nine tenths occurring once. The source was peripheral blood, collected 28 days after the second AZD1222 dose. These TCRs come from an adult who received the AZD1222 COVID-19 vaccine.

Written as DNA, the CDR3 is TGTGCCTCCCCGACAGGGCGCAATTCACCCCTCCACTTT. It yields the protein CASPTGRNSPLHF. The chain has TRBV24-1 and TRBJ1-6; 7 bases match TRBD1. CDR1 KGHDR and CDR2 SFDVKD come from the germline V gene. The CDR3 contains 13 residues. The junction had 8 bases not matched to a gene; V was cut back by 12 bases and J by 7 bases.

This clone appeared a few times. The chain couples TRBV29-1 to TRBJ2-7; D gene uncertain. The germline CDR1 and CDR2 sequences are SQVTM and ANQGSEA. Trimming removed 7 bases at V and 3 bases at J, with 13 bases between. This CDR3 contains 12 residues. The CDR3 nucleotides read TGCAGCGCCGGAAGGGCAAACTACGAGCAGTACTTC. Translated: CSAGRANYEQYF.

The genes are TRBV20-1 and TRBJ2-1; D is possibly TRBD1 (5 bases). Trimming removed 3 bases at V and 6 bases at J, with 9 bases between. Germline loops: CDR1 DFQATT, CDR2 SNEGSKA (reference sequence). CDR3 length: 12 amino acids. The CDR3 DNA sequence: TGCAGTGCTAGTGGCCAGGGCAATGAGCAGTTCTTC. As protein: CSASGQGNEQFF.

This clone was detected a few times. J is TRBJ2-1 and V is TRBV6-1; 12 bases are shared with TRBD2. V shed 2 bases, J shed 4 bases, and the junction held 0 bases outside the gene matches. CDR3 size: 15 residues. Germline assignment: CDR1 MNHNS and CDR2 SASEGT. Here the CDR3 DNA reads TGTGCCAGCAGTGAACTAGCGGGAGGGTACAATGAGCAGTTCTTC. Amino acid sequence: CASSELAGGYNEQFF.

The CDR3: CASSFRDTSYEQYF. CDR3 nucleotides: TGTGCCAGCAGCTTCCGGGACACCTCCTACGAGCAGTACTTC. The V call is TRBV11-2, the J call TRBJ2-7; possible D gene TRBD1, 6 bases. The germline V gene encodes CDR1 SGHAT and CDR2 FQNNGV. This CDR3 has 14 residues. The ends were cut back, 3 bases at V and 0 bases at J, with 9 bases in the middle.

The chain carries TRBV29-1 and TRBJ1-1, with 9 positions matching TRBD1. The CDR3 contains 14 residues. Germline loops: CDR1 SQVTM, CDR2 ANQGSEA. J lost 5 bases, V lost 5 bases, and 9 bases had no gene match. The CDR3 DNA sequence: TGCAGCGTTACTCGGGACAGGGTAAGGACTGAAGCTTTCTTT. Amino acids: CSVTRDRVRTEAFF.

The chain combines TRBV18 with TRBJ2-3; 10 bases are shared with TRBD2. CDR1 and CDR2 (germline): KGHSH, LQKENI. This CDR3 region has 17 residues. With V trimmed by 2 bases and J by 1 base, 6 bases remained unmatched. The CDR3 sequence: CASSPRRGTSGTDTQYF. Written as DNA, the CDR3 is TGTGCCAGCTCACCAAGGAGAGGGACTAGCGGCACAGATACGCAGTATTTT. The whole variable domain, filled in from reference TRBV18 and TRBJ2-3, reads NAGVMQNPRHLVRRRGQEARLRCSPMKGHSHVYWYRQLPEEGLKFMVYLQKENIIDESGMPKERFSAEFPKEGPSILRIQQVVRGDSAAYFCASSPRRGTSGTDTQYFGPGTRLTVL.

As concerns this clone: The same CDR3 also results from other DNA sequences found in this sample. The J gene is TRBJ1-5, the V gene TRBV30; TRBD1 is a possible D gene (5 bases). CDR3 length: 15 amino acids. The V end lost 3 bases, the J end lost 2 bases, and 14 bases lay between the germline ends. Germline assignment: CDR1 GTSNPN and CDR2 SVGIG (reference sequence). CDR3 residues: CAWSRTGGGNQPQHF. CDR3 DNA sequence: TGTGCCTGGAGCCGAACGGGAGGGGGCAATCAGCCCCAGCATTTT.

Note on this clone: At one boundary the junction diverges from the germline segment, which might be a read error. This sequence joins TRBV5-6 and TRBJ2-7; no firm D call. The CDR3 has 12 residues. The germline V gene has CDR1 SGHDT and CDR2 YYEEEE. In DNA form, the CDR3 reads TGTGCCAGCAGTTTGGATGTCAACGAGCAGTACTTC. Encoded protein: CASSLDVNEQYF. Based on the CDR3 plus reference TRBV5-6 and TRBJ2-7, the full variable domain is DAGVTQSPTHLIKTRGQQVTLRCSPKSGHDTVSWYQQALGQGPQFIFQYYEEEERQRGNFPDRFSGHQFPNYSSELNVNALLLGDSALYLCASSLDVNEQYFGPGTRLTVT.

The V call is TRBV13, the J call TRBJ2-4; 8 nucleotides align to TRBD2. The J segment lost 2 bases and the V segment lost 4 bases, leaving 10 bases of the junction unmatched. CDR1 is PRHDT, CDR2 FYEKMQ, per germline (reference sequence). The CDR3 length is 17 residues. CDR3 sequence: CASSSVAGWGSKNIQYF. CDR3 nucleotide sequence: TGTGCCAGCAGCTCAGTAGCGGGATGGGGGTCCAAAAACATTCAGTACTTC.

The gene calls are TRBV5-1 and TRBJ1-1; the D is unclear. The germline CDR1 and CDR2 sequences are SGHRS and YFSETQ. V was trimmed by 0 bases and J by 2 bases, leaving 8 bases between them. The CDR3 has 14 residues. This chain's CDR3 is CASSLASGNTEAFF. In DNA form, the CDR3 reads TGCGCCAGCAGCTTGGCTTCAGGTAACACTGAAGCTTTCTTT.

The chain uses TRBV7-2 and TRBJ1-5; D gene uncertain. The V and J ends lost 3 bases and 6 bases respectively, with 12 bases between them. The CDR3 covers 14 residues. Germline CDR1 SGHTA, CDR2 FQGNSA. CDR3 amino acids: CASSFESRLQPQHF. The CDR3 bases are TGTGCCAGCAGCTTCGAAAGCCGTCTTCAGCCCCAGCATTTT.

The gene calls are TRBV28 and TRBJ1-2; D unresolved. CDR1 and CDR2 (germline): MDHEN, SYDVKM. The CDR3 consists of 13 residues. Trimming cost V 4 bases and J 5 bases, with 11 bases left between them. CDR3 in amino acids: CASSSDGGYGYTF. The CDR3 DNA reads as TGTGCCAGCAGTTCCGACGGTGGTTATGGCTACACCTTC.

The rearrangement links TRBV9 to TRBJ1-6; 11 bases line up with TRBD1. The length of the CDR3 is 17 residues. CDR1 and CDR2 from the germline V gene are SGDLS and YYNGEE. V was pared by 3 bases and J by 4 bases, with 6 bases of the junction left unmatched. The CDR3 DNA reads as TGTGCCAGCAGCGGTAGGGGGACAGGGGGGTATAATTCACCCCTCCACTTT. Translation gives CASSGRGTGGYNSPLHF. The whole variable domain, filled in from reference TRBV9 and TRBJ1-6, reads DSGVTQTPKHLITATGQRVTLRCSPRSGDLSVYWYQQSLDQGLQFLIQYYNGEERAKGNILERFSAQQFPDLHSELNLSSLELGDSALYFCASSGRGTGGYNSPLHFGNGTRLTVT.

V gene TRBV28 combines with J gene TRBJ1-3; D is perhaps TRBD1 (5 bases). Germline values: CDR1 MDHEN, CDR2 SYDVKM. The germline V and J ends were trimmed by 9 bases and 2 bases, with 14 bases remaining between them. This CDR3 spans 14 amino acids. The CDR3 DNA is TGTGCCAGTTTGGGACGGAACACTGGAAACACCATATATTTT. Translated: CASLGRNTGNTIYF. Using reference TRBV28 and TRBJ1-3 for the parts outside the CDR3, the full variable domain is DVKVTQSSRYLVKRTGEKVFLECVQDMDHENMFWYRQDPGLGLRLIYFSYDVKMKEKGDIPEGYSVSREKKERFSLILESASTNQTSMYLCASLGRNTGNTIYFGEGSWLTVV.

This chain uses TRBV27 with TRBJ2-1; D not certain. The CDR3 is 12 residues long. In germline, CDR1 is MNHEY, CDR2 SMNVEV (reference sequence). The V end was cut by 3 bases, the J end by 5 bases, with 5 bases between. In DNA form, the CDR3 reads TGTGCCAGCAGTTTCATCGACAATGAGCAGTTCTTC. It translates to CASSFIDNEQFF.

V is TRBV5-4 and J is TRBJ2-7; 13 nucleotides line up with TRBD2. CDR3 length: 14 amino acids. With 0 bases clipped from V and 10 bases from J, the junction kept 4 bases outside the gene matches. Germline V CDR1 and CDR2: SGHNT, YYREEE (reference sequence). The CDR3 reads CASSLDTSGRAQYF. The CDR3, as DNA: TGTGCCAGCAGCTTGGATACTAGCGGGAGGGCCCAGTACTTC.

V gene TRBV6-5 combines with J gene TRBJ1-2; D is possibly TRBD1 (6 bases). Germline V gene data show CDR1 as MNHEY and CDR2 as SVGAGI. This CDR3 region has 15 residues. V lost 6 bases to trimming and J lost 3 bases, with 17 bases between them. In DNA form, the CDR3 reads TGTGCCAGCAGCCGCGGGGGGCGACAAGACTATGGCTACACCTTC. As protein: CASSRGGRQDYGYTF.

The rearrangement joins TRBV11-2 to TRBJ1-1, with D maybe TRBD1 (5 bases). Trimming shortened V by 5 bases and J by 8 bases, and 15 bases separated the two germline ends. The CDR3 is 13 residues long. Germline V CDR1 and CDR2: SGHAT, FQNNGV. The CDR3: CASSTHDRSEAFF. CDR3 in DNA: TGTGCCAGCAGCACCCATGACAGATCCGAAGCTTTCTTT.

The chain joins TRBV10-3 to TRBJ2-3; 9 positions match TRBD1. The ends lost 11 bases at V and 4 bases at J; junction bases unmatched: 10. CDR1 is ENHRY and CDR2 is SYGVKD in the germline V gene. The CDR3 has 14 residues. The CDR3 bases are TGTGCCTCCGGGGACAGGGCCGGGGCAGATACGCAGTATTTT. Protein sequence: CASGDRAGADTQYF.

This clone was observed a handful of times. The chain links TRBV14 to TRBJ1-2; no clear D. Between the trimmed V and J ends, which lost 1 base and 8 bases, there was a span of 11 bases. Germline loops: CDR1 SGHDN, CDR2 FVKESK. The length of the CDR3 is 13 residues. The CDR3 region is CASSQVSWRGYTF. CDR3 sequence (DNA): TGTGCCAGCAGCCAAGTTTCGTGGAGAGGCTACACCTTC.

The chain has TRBV28 and TRBJ2-7; weak D call: TRBD1 (5 bases). Between the trimmed V and J ends, which lost 3 bases and 5 bases, there was a span of 8 bases. Germline V gene data show CDR1 as MDHEN and CDR2 as SYDVKM. This CDR3 is 12 amino acids long. The CDR3 region is CASSLDINEQYF. The CDR3 region has the DNA TGTGCCAGCAGTTTGGACATTAACGAGCAGTACTTC.

The chain links TRBV28 to TRBJ2-7, with 7 nucleotides matching TRBD1. This CDR3 contains 14 residues. Germline values: CDR1 MDHEN, CDR2 SYDVKM. Unmatched junction bases numbered 4, after V lost 1 base and J lost 4 bases. Here the CDR3 reads CASSLFRGWYEQYF. For the CDR3, the DNA is TGTGCCAGCAGTTTATTCAGGGGGTGGTACGAGCAGTACTTC. Drawing the rest from reference TRBV28 and TRBJ2-7, the complete variable domain is DVKVTQSSRYLVKRTGEKVFLECVQDMDHENMFWYRQDPGLGLRLIYFSYDVKMKEKGDIPEGYSVSREKKERFSLILESASTNQTSMYLCASSLFRGWYEQYFGPGTRLTVT.

This chain uses TRBV30 with TRBJ2-1, with D possibly TRBD2 on 6 matching bases. The CDR3 covers 14 residues. CDR1 and CDR2 from the germline V gene are GTSNPN and SVGIG (reference sequence). Between the trimmed V and J ends, which lost 2 bases and 2 bases, there was a span of 10 bases. CDR3 in DNA: TGTGCCTGGAGTAGCGGGTTAACCTACAATGAGCAGTTCTTC. Translating it yields CAWSSGLTYNEQFF. Supplemented by reference TRBV30 and TRBJ2-1, the full variable domain reads SQTIHQWPATLVQPVGSPLSLECTVEGTSNPNLYWYRQAAGRGLQLLFYSVGIGQISSEVPQNLSASRPQDRQFILSSKKLLLSDSGFYLCAWSSGLTYNEQFFGPGTRLTVL.

This chain uses TRBV18 with TRBJ1-5; weak D call: TRBD1 (5 bases). The CDR3 consists of 14 residues. CDR1 and CDR2 (germline): KGHSH, LQKENI. V shed 0 bases and J shed 5 bases, with 8 bases lying between them. The DNA for the CDR3 is TGTGCCAGCTCACCACCCGGGGGGGATCAGCCCCAGCATTTT. Protein product: CASSPPGGDQPQHF.

This chain joins TRBV2 and TRBJ1-5, with D perhaps TRBD1 (5 bases). From germline, CDR1 is SNHLY and CDR2 FYNNEI. The CDR3 extends over 13 amino acids. V shed 7 bases and J shed 0 bases, with 7 bases lying between them. As DNA, the CDR3 is TGTGCCAGCACAGGGAGTAGCAATCAGCCCCAGCATTTT. Residues: CASTGSSNQPQHF.

Turning to this clone: Other DNA sequences in this sample translate to the same CDR3. The J gene is TRBJ2-1, the V gene TRBV27; 12 bases match TRBD2. The germline V gene encodes CDR1 MNHEY and CDR2 SMNVEV (reference sequence). This CDR3 is 15 amino acids long. V was pared by 5 bases and J by 4 bases, with 3 bases of the junction left unmatched. The CDR3: CASSLGTSGYNEQFF. In nucleotides, the CDR3 is TGTGCCAGCAGTCTAGGGACTAGCGGGTACAATGAGCAGTTCTTC.

V gene TRBV7-3 combines with J gene TRBJ1-1; maybe TRBD1 (6 bases). There are 14 residues in the CDR3. In germline, CDR1 is SGHTA, CDR2 FQGTGA. V was clipped by 3 bases and J by 4 bases, with 12 bases between them. In nucleotides, the CDR3 is TGTGCCAGCAGCTTGACCGGGGGCGGCACTGAAGCTTTCTTT. This encodes CASSLTGGGTEAFF.

This clone has more than one count but fewer than ten. The gene calls are TRBV4-2 and TRBJ1-2, with D perhaps matching TRBD1 (5 bases). CDR1 and CDR2 from the germline V gene are LGHNA and YNFKEQ. With 1 base removed from V and 4 bases from J, the gap between germline ends came to 13 bases. This CDR3 contains 15 residues. CDR3 loop: CASSQVSEGTYGYTF. CDR3 bases: TGTGCCAGCAGCCAAGTCTCCGAGGGGACCTATGGCTACACCTTC.

With regard to this clone: This sample includes further DNA sequences coding for the same CDR3. J is TRBJ2-5 and V is TRBV7-9; 8 positions match TRBD2. Germline V gives CDR1 SEHNR, CDR2 FQNEAQ (reference sequence). V lost 5 bases and J lost 5; bases outside the gene matches: 7. The CDR3 consists of 14 residues. The CDR3 DNA is TGTGCCAGCAGCCTAGGACTAGCTGGGGAGACCCAGTACTTC. As protein: CASSLGLAGETQYF.

This clone was seen just once. The chain carries TRBV12-3 or TRBV12-4 and TRBJ1-2; no firm D call. V dropped 6 bases and J dropped 4 bases, with 12 bases sitting between them. CDR3 length: 13 residues. CDR3 DNA: TGTGCCAGCAGCTCCTCCTTGGGCTATGGCTACACCTTC. Translating gives CASSSSLGYGYTF.

Remarks on this clone: The junction shows a germline mismatch at one end, possibly a read error. The chain has TRBV4-1 and TRBJ2-1; TRBD2 agrees at 7 bases. The CDR3 is 16 residues long. Germline loops: CDR1 MGHRA, CDR2 YSYEKL. CDR3 DNA sequence: TGCGCCAGCAGCCAAGTCACTAGCGTGACCTACAATGGGCAGTTCTTC. Translating it yields CASSQVTSVTYNGQFF.